The 5 T cell receptor beta chains reported below all come from one sample, sequenced in a study of T cell changes during pregnancy in multiple sclerosis. TCRdb's table, derived via immunoSEQ multiplex PCR, lists solely in-frame clones and lacks some. The table lists about 40,000 clones, about 90% of them singletons. Specimen: peripheral blood, collected in the first trimester of pregnancy. The receptors shown here come from a female donor in good health, enrolled as a control in a pregnancy study.

The V and J genes are TRBV9 and TRBJ1-1, with 9 bases lining up with TRBD1. The trim removed 0 bases at V and 0 bases at J, leaving 6 bases unmatched. Germline loops: CDR1 SGDLS, CDR2 YYNGEE. CDR3 length: 17 amino acids. CDR3: CASSVVGGQGLNTEAFF. The CDR3 DNA follows: TGTGCCAGCAGCGTAGTAGGGGGACAGGGTTTGAACACTGAAGCTTTCTTT.

This sequence joins TRBV18 and TRBJ1-6; 7 positions agree with TRBD1. Trimming at V came to 6 bases and at J to 7 bases, leaving 6 bases not matched to a gene. The CDR3 is 14 residues long. Germline V CDR1 and CDR2: KGHSH, LQKENI. The CDR3 is CASSLTGPNSPLHF. The CDR3 DNA reads as TGTGCCAGCTCTCTGACAGGGCCGAATTCACCCCTCCACTTT.

In this sample, this clone turned up a few times. This chain uses TRBV23-1 with TRBJ1-1, with 7 bases identical to TRBD1. TRBV23-1 is reported as an ORF; its role is uncertain. Trimming took 7 bases from V and 0 from J; bases not matched to a gene: 5. CDR3 size: 14 residues. The CDR3 sequence: CASKGQYLNTEAFF. CDR3 DNA sequence: TGCGCCAGCAAGGGACAGTATCTGAACACTGAAGCTTTCTTT.

V usage is TRBV10-3 and J usage is TRBJ2-5; 7 positions match TRBD2. The germline CDR1 and CDR2 sequences are ENHRY and SYGVKD. The CDR3 runs 15 residues. V shed 4 bases, J shed 9 bases, and the junction held 14 bases outside the gene matches. Here the CDR3 DNA reads TGTGCCATCAGTGGGGGCGGGAGAGGCGACGGGGCCCAGTACTTC. Translating it yields CAISGGGRGDGAQYF.

The rearrangement joins TRBV6-6 to TRBJ1-2; 8 bases match TRBD1. V gave up 6 bases and J gave up 0 bases; unmatched junction bases: 3. The CDR3 consists of 14 residues. The V gene's germline CDR1 is MNHNY and CDR2 SVGAGI (reference sequence). The CDR3 nucleotides read TGTGCCAGCAGGGACAGGGAAGCTAACTATGGCTACACCTTC. Protein sequence: CASRDREANYGYTF.